Below, 16 T cell receptor beta chains from the same sample are listed, as sequenced in a study of T-cell reconstitution after alpha-beta-depleted transplantation in children. During its preparation, the TCRbeta library received unique molecular identifiers. TCRdb reanalysed the PCR reads using MiXCR and keeps one entry per CDR3 protein. The table records roughly 340,000 distinct CDR3 sequences, roughly 15% of them present only once. Source: PBMCs, mostly from graft donor cells, taken 360 days after TCRalphabeta/CD19-depleted stem cell transplant. Receptor source: a male patient between 2 and 9 years old who had a stem cell transplant for acute lymphoblastic leukemia, so the T cells may come from the graft donor.

This clonotype was detected a few times. This chain links TRBV6-2 or TRBV6-3 with TRBJ1-1, with 7 nucleotides matching TRBD1. The V and J ends lost 2 bases and 0 bases, in that order; junction bases with no gene match: 3. The length of the CDR3 is 15 residues. Per germline, CDR1 MNHEY and CDR2 SVGEGT. CDR3 coding DNA: TGTGCCAGCAGTTACGGAGGACAGGTGAACACTGAAGCTTTCTTT. It codes for CASSYGGQVNTEAFF.

The table lists this clonotype with a few counts. The CDR3 DNA reads TGTGCCAGCAGCATAGGACTAGTGGCAGATACGCAGTATTTT. Encoded protein: CASSIGLVADTQYF. J is TRBJ2-3 and V is TRBV6-2 or TRBV6-3; 7 bases fit TRBD2. This CDR3 comprises 14 residues. Germline trimming cut 6 bases from V and 4 bases from J; bases unmatched to any gene: 7. Per germline, CDR1 MNHEY and CDR2 SVGEGT.

The rearrangement joins TRBV12-3 or TRBV12-4 to TRBJ2-3; 12 bases are a match to TRBD2. The CDR3 runs to 19 residues. The trim removed 2 bases at V and 2 bases at J, leaving 11 bases unmatched. CDR3 loop: CASSLRSSGRVSLTDTQYF. The CDR3 DNA follows: TGTGCCAGCAGTTTAAGGTCTAGCGGGAGGGTTTCCCTCACAGATACGCAGTATTTT.

The V gene is TRBV7-2, the J gene TRBJ2-1; no reliable D call. The germline V gene has CDR1 SGHTA and CDR2 FQGNSA. The CDR3 runs 15 residues. Trimming removed 1 base at V and 0 bases at J, with 7 bases between. The CDR3 sequence is CASSLDGNSYNEQFF. The CDR3 DNA is TGTGCCAGCAGCTTAGATGGTAACTCCTACAATGAGCAGTTCTTC. Full variable domain (remainder filled in from reference TRBV7-2 and TRBJ2-1): GAGVSQSPSNKVTEKGKDVELRCDPISGHTALYWYRQSLGQGLEFLIYFQGNSAPDKSGLPSDRFSAERTGGSVSTLTIQRTQQEDSAVYLCASSLDGNSYNEQFFGPGTRLTVL.

The V call is TRBV29-1, the J call TRBJ1-5, with TRBD1 identical over 8 bases. This CDR3 region has 13 residues. V was pared by 6 bases and J by 7 bases, with 8 bases of the junction left unmatched. The V gene's germline CDR1 is SQVTM and CDR2 ANQGSEA. Written as DNA, the CDR3 is TGCAGCGTCACGGACAGGGAGGGCCAGCCCCAGCATTTT. It codes for CSVTDREGQPQHF.

This clonotype was observed many times. The rearrangement joins TRBV5-1 to TRBJ2-3; D is ambiguous. The CDR3 spans 15 residues. V was pared by 0 bases and J by 0 bases, with 8 bases between. The germline gives CDR1 SGHRS, CDR2 YFSETQ. As DNA, the CDR3 is TGCGCCAGCAGCTTGGTACCAGCTAGCACAGATACGCAGTATTTT. This translates into CASSLVPASTDTQYF.

V gene TRBV30 combines with J gene TRBJ1-2; D might be TRBD1 (5 bases). CDR1 is GTSNPN and CDR2 is SVGIG in the germline V gene (reference sequence). The CDR3 runs to 13 residues. Trimming shortened V by 2 bases and J by 8 bases, and 15 bases separated the two germline ends. CDR3 DNA: TGTGCCTGGAGTATCCGCCGGGACTCAGGCTACACCTTC. Translation gives CAWSIRRDSGYTF.

V usage is TRBV30 and J usage is TRBJ1-5; no clear D. V gave up 1 base and J gave up 3 bases, with 7 bases separating them. Germline V gives CDR1 GTSNPN, CDR2 SVGIG (reference sequence). This CDR3 comprises 13 residues. Written as DNA, the CDR3 is TGTGCCTGGAGTGAGGGTTTCAATCAGCCCCAGCATTTT. Protein product: CAWSEGFNQPQHF.

The rearrangement uses TRBV5-1 and TRBJ2-3, with D unresolved. The CDR3 has 13 residues. V lost 0 bases to trimming and J lost 7 bases, with 9 bases between them. Germline V gene lookup returns CDR1 SGHRS and CDR2 YFSETQ. As DNA, the CDR3 is TGCGCCAGCAGCTTGGCCTACGGCAATACGCAGTATTTT. This sequence encodes CASSLAYGNTQYF.

V gene TRBV6-5 combines with J gene TRBJ2-6, with D hard to call. The CDR3 contains 17 residues. V dropped 0 bases and J dropped 0 bases, with 9 bases sitting between them. Germline V CDR1 and CDR2: MNHEY, SVGAGI. The CDR3 region is CASSYSKKPSGANVLTF. The CDR3 nucleotides read TGTGCCAGCAGTTACTCGAAGAAGCCCTCTGGGGCCAACGTCCTGACTTTC.

This clonotype was detected only a few times. This chain links TRBV5-1 with TRBJ1-2, with unresolved D. The CDR3 loop spans 12 amino acids. Germline-derived CDR1 and CDR2 are SGHRS and YFSETQ. Trimming pared 4 bases from V and 4 bases from J, leaving 8 bases between. The CDR3 DNA is TGCGCCAGCAGCGGAGACTTCTATGGCTACACCTTC. This gives the protein CASSGDFYGYTF. The complete variable domain, with remaining parts taken from reference TRBV5-1 and TRBJ1-2, reads KAGVTQTPRYLIKTRGQQVTLSCSPISGHRSVSWYQQTPGQGLQFLFEYFSETQRNKGNFPGRFSGRQFSNSRSEMNVSTLELGDSALYLCASSGDFYGYTFGSGTRLTVV.

About this clonotype itself: The germline gene is not matched at one end of the junction; a read error may be the cause. The rearrangement uses TRBV12-3 or TRBV12-4 and TRBJ2-1; 7 bases match TRBD2. CDR3 length: 17 amino acids. DNA of the CDR3: TGTGCCAGCAGTTCCCTTCGGGCGGGAGTAACGTACAATGAGCAGCTCTTC. Translation: CASSSLRAGVTYNEQLF.

This clonotype was counted a few times. This rearrangement joins TRBV3-1 to TRBJ2-3; D ambiguous. Germline CDR1 reads LGHDT; CDR2 reads YNNKEL (reference sequence). Trimming took 1 base from V and 3 from J, leaving 5 bases between them. The CDR3 contains 13 residues. CDR3 sequence reads: CASSQGITDTQYF. The CDR3 bases are TGTGCCAGCAGCCAAGGGATAACAGATACGCAGTATTTT.

The chain combines TRBV7-3 with TRBJ2-3; D tentatively reads TRBD1 or TRBD2 (6 bases each). V was trimmed by 5 bases and J by 0 bases, leaving 18 bases between them. This CDR3 has 17 residues. Germline CDR1 and CDR2: SGHTA and FQGTGA. The CDR3 region has the DNA TGTGCCAGCAGCCCAGAGGGGGGCTACCAAAGCACAGATACGCAGTATTTT. Translation: CASSPEGGYQSTDTQYF.

The chain recombines TRBV24-1 with TRBJ1-5; 8 bases map to TRBD1. V shed 5 bases, J shed 6 bases, and the junction held 8 bases outside the gene matches. Germline loops: CDR1 KGHDR, CDR2 SFDVKD. The CDR3 spans 15 residues. Written as DNA, the CDR3 is TGTGCCACCAGTGTCGGACAGGGTGTGAGTCAGCCCCAGCATTTT. Amino acids: CATSVGQGVSQPQHF.

The chain uses TRBV7-2 and TRBJ2-1, with D uncertain. V lost 2 bases, J lost 0 bases, and 8 bases lay in between. The CDR3 extends over 15 amino acids. Germline values: CDR1 SGHTA, CDR2 FQGNSA. The CDR3, as DNA: TGTGCCAGCAGCTTAAGGGCCAGCTCCTACAATGAGCAGTTCTTC. Amino acid sequence: CASSLRASSYNEQFF.